The next 22 T cell receptor beta chains were all read from a single sample in a study of cytomegalovirus exposure and HLA in healthy donors. Researchers ran the PCR with 60 Vbeta and 13 Jbeta primers. Method: immunoSEQ multiplex PCR; TCRdb's copy keeps in-frame clones and lacks some. The sample has 150,000 to 200,000 clones; around 75% are singletons. Sequencing was done on a sample of PBMCs. The receptors here all came from a woman in her thirties or forties in good health and CMV-seropositive.

The CDR3 protein is CASSLAAGAGGYGYTF. The CDR3 DNA sequence: TGCGCCAGCAGCTTGGCCGCGGGGGCCGGAGGCTATGGCTACACCTTC. The V gene is TRBV5-1, the J gene TRBJ1-2; tentatively, D is TRBD1 (6 bases). The CDR3 has 16 amino acids. Germline loops: CDR1 SGHRS, CDR2 YFSETQ. The V gene lost 0 bases and the J gene lost 4 bases, with 16 bases spanning the gap.

The chain combines TRBV9 with TRBJ1-2; D unresolved. V gave up 0 bases and J gave up 4 bases, with 10 bases separating them. The CDR3 extends over 14 amino acids. From germline, CDR1 is SGDLS and CDR2 YYNGEE. The CDR3 is CASSVDVGSYGYTF. In DNA form, the CDR3 reads TGTGCCAGCAGCGTAGATGTCGGGAGCTATGGCTACACCTTC.

This chain uses TRBV27 with TRBJ1-1, with D perhaps TRBD1 (5 bases). The V and J ends lost 9 bases and 4 bases respectively, with 21 bases between them. This CDR3 has 15 amino acids. CDR1 is MNHEY and CDR2 is SMNVEV in the germline V gene (reference sequence). CDR3 protein: CASRQLSHGGTEAFF. The CDR3 DNA is TGTGCCAGTAGACAGCTCTCCCATGGTGGCACTGAAGCTTTCTTT.

The genes are TRBV13 and TRBJ2-1; 13 bases align to TRBD2. The CDR3 runs 17 residues. From germline, CDR1 is PRHDT and CDR2 FYEKMQ (reference sequence). Trimming removed 5 bases from V and 7 bases from J; junction bases left unmatched: 11. The CDR3 protein is CASSPRTSGSFANEQFF. The DNA for the CDR3 is TGTGCCAGCAGCCCAAGGACTAGCGGGAGTTTCGCGAATGAGCAGTTCTTC. Full variable domain (outside the CDR3, taken from reference TRBV13 and TRBJ2-1): AAGVIQSPRHLIKEKRETATLKCYPIPRHDTVYWYQQGPGQDPQFLISFYEKMQSDKGSIPDRFSAQQFSDYHSELNMSSLELGDSALYFCASSPRTSGSFANEQFFGPGTRLTVL.

The CDR3 DNA reads as TGTGCCAGCAGCTTAGCGGGGGATCGAGCTTTCTTT. Encoded protein: CASSLAGDRAFF. The chain couples TRBV11-2 to TRBJ1-1, with D perhaps matching TRBD1 (5 bases). Trimming cost V 1 base and J 10 bases, with 10 bases left between them. The germline V gene has CDR1 SGHAT and CDR2 FQNNGV. The CDR3 consists of 12 residues.

J is TRBJ1-1 and V is TRBV6-1, with 7 bases matching TRBD1. The trim removed 10 bases at V and 2 bases at J, leaving 4 bases unmatched. Germline CDR1 reads MNHNS; CDR2 reads SASEGT. The CDR3 is 12 amino acids. CDR3 bases: TGTGCCACGACAGGGAGTAACACTGAAGCTTTCTTT. This gives the protein CATTGSNTEAFF.

The rearrangement uses TRBV5-6 and TRBJ1-2, with D unclear. V was clipped by 4 bases and J by 8 bases, with 15 bases between them. This CDR3 comprises 13 residues. The germline V gene encodes CDR1 SGHDT and CDR2 YYEEEE. CDR3 nucleotides: TGTGCCAGCAGCCGGACCTTGGCGGGCGGCTACACCTTC. The encoded protein is CASSRTLAGGYTF.

The rearrangement joins TRBV7-2 to TRBJ2-1; 13 nucleotides align to TRBD2. This CDR3 has 17 amino acids. Germline-derived CDR1 and CDR2 are SGHTA and FQGNSA. J gave up 7 bases and V 5 bases, and 11 bases lay outside the gene matches. CDR3 nucleotide sequence: TGTGCCAGCAGCCCTACCGGACTAGCGGGAGTAGGTAATGAGCAGTTCTTC. This translates into CASSPTGLAGVGNEQFF.

The V and J genes are TRBV13 and TRBJ1-1, with 7 bases aligning to TRBD1. This CDR3 is built from 14 residues. The V and J ends lost 4 bases and 4 bases, in that order; junction bases with no gene match: 6. The germline CDR1 and CDR2 sequences are PRHDT and FYEKMQ (reference sequence). In nucleotides, the CDR3 is TGTGCCAGCAGCTATACAACAGGGGTCACTGAAGCTTTCTTT. Its protein product is CASSYTTGVTEAFF.

This rearrangement joins TRBV7-2 to TRBJ2-4; 8 bases fit TRBD2. This CDR3 has 18 residues. The germline V gene has CDR1 SGHTA and CDR2 FQGNSA. V lost 5 bases and J lost 0; bases outside the gene matches: 12. CDR3 in amino acids: CASSPGGAERLAKNIQYF. CDR3 bases: TGTGCCAGCAGCCCGGGGGGGGCAGAAAGGCTAGCCAAAAACATTCAGTACTTC.

The chain joins TRBV5-8 to TRBJ1-1; the D is unclear. CDR1 is SGHTS, CDR2 YDEGEE, per germline. V lost 1 base and J 6 bases, leaving 7 bases between the germline ends. CDR3 length: 12 residues. CDR3 in amino acids: CASSLLSAEAFF. DNA for the CDR3: TGTGCCAGCAGCTTGCTGTCGGCTGAAGCTTTCTTT.

The chain couples TRBV6-1 to TRBJ2-7; D perhaps matches TRBD2 (7 bases). The CDR3 length is 12 residues. CDR1 and CDR2 (germline): MNHNS, SASEGT. V lost 7 bases, J lost 6 bases, and 13 bases lay in between. The CDR3 is CASKRGGTEQYF. CDR3 sequence (DNA): TGTGCCAGCAAAAGGGGGGGAACCGAGCAGTACTTC.

This chain links TRBV2 with TRBJ2-1; TRBD2 matches at 16 bases. The germline gives CDR1 SNHLY, CDR2 FYNNEI. V was clipped by 3 bases and J by 16 bases; unmatched bases: 9. This CDR3 contains 15 residues. CDR3 DNA: TGTGCCAGCAGTGACTGGGGACTAGCGGGAGGGCCGATCTTCTTC. Translated: CASSDWGLAGGPIFF.

The chain links TRBV30 to TRBJ2-5; a possible D gene is TRBD1 (6 bases). The J call may not be correct, given that the DNA end is closer to TRBJ2-7. The CDR3 extends over 14 amino acids. Germline CDR1 GTSNPN, CDR2 SVGIG (reference sequence). The CDR3 bases are TGTGCCTGGAGCTGGGGGCAGAACTCCTACGAGCAGTACTTC. It specifies CAWSWGQNSYEQYF.

This clone showed up just a few times. This chain links TRBV6-6 with TRBJ2-7, with 11 positions matching TRBD1. The CDR3 runs 15 residues. Germline V CDR1 and CDR2: MNHNY, SVGAGI (reference sequence). V trimming: 1 base; J trimming: 6 bases; junction bases outside the gene matches: 5. In DNA form, the CDR3 reads TGTGCCAGCAGTTACTTTGGGGACAGGGGGTCCGAGCAGTACTTC. It yields the protein CASSYFGDRGSEQYF.

This clone was picked up a small number of times. The J gene is TRBJ2-7, the V gene TRBV27; 14 bases align to TRBD2. The CDR3 is made up of 20 amino acids. V lost 7 bases and J lost 4; bases outside the gene matches: 21. Germline CDR1 reads MNHEY; CDR2 reads SMNVEV (reference sequence). CDR3 sequence (DNA): TGTGCCAGCACCACCAGACGCCCAGGGACTAGCGGGAGCGGGAGGTACGAGCAGTACTTC. Its translation is CASTTRRPGTSGSGRYEQYF.

V and J are TRBV6-1 and TRBJ2-7, with TRBD1 matching over 10 bases. Germline lookup yields CDR1 MNHNS and CDR2 SASEGT. Germline trimming cut 6 bases from V and 5 bases from J; bases unmatched to any gene: 10. This CDR3 has 15 amino acids. CDR3 in DNA: TGTGCCAGCAGGGGGTCCGGGACAGGGGTCCACGAGCAGTACTTC. It yields the protein CASRGSGTGVHEQYF.

The V gene is TRBV4-2, the J gene TRBJ1-5, with 10 nucleotides matching TRBD1. Per germline, CDR1 LGHNA and CDR2 YNFKEQ. The CDR3 spans 15 residues. Trimming removed 4 bases from V and 4 bases from J; junction bases left unmatched: 4. CDR3 in amino acids: CASSLGTGENQPQHF. CDR3 coding DNA: TGTGCCAGCAGCCTCGGGACAGGGGAAAATCAGCCCCAGCATTTT.

This sequence joins TRBV6-1 and TRBJ1-5, with a tentative D call TRBD1 (6 bases). This CDR3 is built from 15 residues. V lost 5 bases and J 0 bases, leaving 11 bases between the germline ends. Germline V gene sequence: CDR1 MNHNS, CDR2 SASEGT. CDR3: CASSKEDSSNQPQHF. DNA of the CDR3: TGTGCCAGCAGTAAAGAGGACAGTAGCAATCAGCCCCAGCATTTT.

This clone was counted a few times. This sequence joins TRBV9 and TRBJ2-5, with 7 bases aligning to TRBD2. Germline CDR1 is SGDLS and CDR2 is YYNGEE. This CDR3 is 14 amino acids long. The V and J ends lost 7 bases and 5 bases, in that order; junction bases with no gene match: 11. The CDR3 is CASSSGGSWETQYF. The CDR3 DNA sequence: TGTGCCAGCTCGAGTGGCGGGAGTTGGGAGACCCAGTACTTC. The variable domain in full, completed from reference TRBV9 and TRBJ2-5, reads DSGVTQTPKHLITATGQRVTLRCSPRSGDLSVYWYQQSLDQGLQFLIQYYNGEERAKGNILERFSAQQFPDLHSELNLSSLELGDSALYFCASSSGGSWETQYFGPGTRLLVL.

V usage is TRBV28 and J usage is TRBJ1-3, with D maybe TRBD1 (5 bases). CDR1 is MDHEN, CDR2 SYDVKM, per germline. Trimming removed 1 base at V and 4 bases at J, with 8 bases between. CDR3 length: 14 amino acids. The DNA for the CDR3 is TGTGCCAGCAGTTTATCTCCAGGGGGAAACACCATATATTTT. Amino acids: CASSLSPGGNTIYF.

This chain joins TRBV28 and TRBJ2-1; possibly TRBD1 for D (5 bases). The CDR3 is 15 residues long. Per the germline V gene, CDR1 is MDHEN and CDR2 is SYDVKM. Between the trimmed V and J ends, which lost 2 bases and 1 base, there was a span of 9 bases. The CDR3 loop reads CASSLRGFSYNEQFF. The CDR3 DNA reads as TGTGCCAGCAGTTTAAGGGGATTTTCCTACAATGAGCAGTTCTTC.